Below are 17 T cell receptor beta chains sequenced from a single sample in a study of identical twins. TCRdb itself ran the 5' RACE reads through MiXCR, one entry per CDR3 protein. The sample holds roughly 630,000 distinct CDR3 sequences; 7.1% are singletons and the top ten take around 1.6%. These records were also assigned to another study, of yellow fever vaccine responses in identical twins.

Sequencing was carried out using PBMCs. The receptors were sampled from a woman younger than 30 in good health.

A few counts support this clonotype. The chain couples TRBV4-1 to TRBJ2-2; maybe TRBD2 (5 bases). The CDR3 is made up of 16 amino acids. V was shortened by 0 bases and J by 2 bases, with 10 bases between the two germline ends. Germline CDR1 reads MGHRA; CDR2 reads YSYEKL. CDR3 sequence reads: CASSQEGRGNTGELFF. The CDR3 nucleotides are TGCGCCAGCAGCCAAGAAGGCCGGGGAAACACCGGGGAGCTGTTTTTT.

The CDR3 DNA sequence: TGTGCCAGTAGTATTCCCCCCAAGTATGAGCAGTTCTTC. Protein product: CASSIPPKYEQFF. The chain carries TRBV19 and TRBJ2-1; D remains ambiguous. With 3 bases removed from V and 8 bases from J, the gap between germline ends came to 11 bases. The CDR3 is 13 residues long. Germline V gives CDR1 LNHDA, CDR2 SQIVND (reference sequence).

The V call is TRBV2, the J call TRBJ1-2, with a tentative D call TRBD1 (6 bases). V lost 6 bases and J lost 6, with 14 bases in between. CDR1 is SNHLY and CDR2 is FYNNEI in the germline V gene. This CDR3 has 13 amino acids. CDR3 protein: CASRSDRVHGYTF. The CDR3 nucleotides are TGTGCCAGCAGGTCGGACAGAGTTCATGGCTACACCTTC.

This chain connects TRBV4-2 to TRBJ2-7, with 9 nucleotides matching TRBD1. Germline V gene sequence: CDR1 LGHNA, CDR2 YNFKEQ. With V trimmed by 4 bases and J by 5 bases, 9 bases remained unmatched. The CDR3 runs 15 residues. The CDR3 sequence is CASSRAGTGRNEQYF. DNA for the CDR3: TGTGCCAGCAGCCGGGCCGGGACAGGGCGCAACGAGCAGTACTTC.

In DNA, the CDR3 is TGTGCCAGCAGCTCCCTAGCTCCGGGGATATTCGTTGAGCAGTTCTTC. Its translation: CASSSLAPGIFVEQFF. The genes are TRBV7-9 and TRBJ2-1, with D possibly TRBD2 on 5 matching bases. The V end was cut by 4 bases, the J end by 9 bases, with 22 bases between. The CDR3 length is 16 residues. Germline V gene sequence: CDR1 SEHNR, CDR2 FQNEAQ (reference sequence).

This rearrangement joins TRBV5-1 to TRBJ2-1, with 12 positions matching TRBD2. Trimming took 3 bases from V and 2 from J; bases not matched to a gene: 12. The germline V gene has CDR1 SGHRS and CDR2 YFSETQ. The CDR3 extends over 19 amino acids. CDR3 sequence: CASSSLLAGGTTAYNEQFF. The CDR3, as DNA: TGCGCCAGCAGCTCGCTGCTAGCGGGGGGGACCACCGCCTACAATGAGCAGTTCTTC.

This clonotype was seen ten or more times. J is TRBJ1-1 and V is TRBV12-3 or TRBV12-4, with D possibly matching TRBD1 (5 bases). This CDR3 contains 18 residues. The ends were cut back, 8 bases at V and 5 bases at J, with 30 bases in the middle. The CDR3 DNA sequence: TGTGCCAGCGTCCACGCTGGGACGGGGGAAACTCGGGGGACTGAAGCTTTCTTT. It encodes CASVHAGTGETRGTEAFF.

This clonotype has a handful of counts. The chain joins TRBV14 to TRBJ2-7; 9 bases fit TRBD1. J was trimmed by 1 base and V by 5 bases; bases with no gene match: 9. The CDR3 runs 16 residues. Germline V CDR1 and CDR2: SGHDN, FVKESK. CDR3 sequence (DNA): TGTGCCAGCAGCTCTAAGACCGGGACAGGGTCCTACGAGCAGTACTTC. This sequence encodes CASSSKTGTGSYEQYF.

This clonotype was picked up a small number of times. The rearrangement links TRBV5-1 to TRBJ2-5, with 13 bases lining up with TRBD2. Per germline, CDR1 SGHRS and CDR2 YFSETQ. The ends lost 0 bases at V and 2 bases at J; junction bases unmatched: 10. The CDR3 is made up of 19 amino acids. CDR3 in DNA: TGCGCCAGCAGCTTGGCCCCTGGACTAGCGGGAGCCCTTCAAGAGACCCAGTACTTC. Translation: CASSLAPGLAGALQETQYF.

This chain uses TRBV18 with TRBJ1-4, with TRBD1 matching 8 bases. The V gene end was trimmed by 6 bases and the J gene end by 8 bases; junction bases not matched to a gene: 14. Germline assignment: CDR1 KGHSH and CDR2 LQKENI. This CDR3 is 16 amino acids long. This chain's CDR3 is CASSRGQAGVEEKLFF. CDR3 coding DNA: TGTGCCAGCTCGCGGGGACAGGCCGGCGTGGAAGAAAAACTGTTTTTT.

This clonotype came up many times. The chain links TRBV12-3 or TRBV12-4 to TRBJ1-1; D is undetermined. CDR3 length equals 14 residues. V lost 3 bases and J lost 1, with 9 bases in between. The CDR3 here is CASSFRVQNTEAFF. As DNA, the CDR3 is TGTGCCAGCAGTTTTCGTGTGCAGAACACTGAAGCTTTCTTT.

This clonotype was counted ten times or more. J is TRBJ1-3 and V is TRBV20-1; a weak D match, TRBD1 (5 bases). Germline values: CDR1 DFQATT, CDR2 SNEGSKA (reference sequence). This CDR3 region has 14 residues. The V end lost 1 base, the J end lost 0 bases, and 7 bases lay between the germline ends. CDR3 DNA sequence: TGCAGTGCTAGAGCGGGACCCTCTGGAAACACCATATATTTT. Amino acids: CSARAGPSGNTIYF.

The table lists this clonotype with many counts. The V gene is TRBV6-1, the J gene TRBJ2-3; tentative D call: TRBD1 (5 bases). The CDR3 runs to 13 residues. V lost 7 bases to trimming and J lost 1 base, with 9 bases between them. The germline V gene has CDR1 MNHNS and CDR2 SASEGT. For the CDR3, the DNA is TGTGCCAGCAAGGCAGGGCGCACAGATACGCAGTATTTT. Its protein is CASKAGRTDTQYF.

CDR3 in amino acids: CASMWTGGNEQFF. CDR3 nucleotide sequence: TGCGCCAGCATGTGGACAGGGGGCAATGAGCAGTTCTTC. The genes are TRBV5-1 and TRBJ2-1; 10 positions match TRBD1. Per germline, CDR1 SGHRS and CDR2 YFSETQ. Germline trimming cut 6 bases from V and 6 bases from J; bases unmatched to any gene: 3. The CDR3 has 13 residues.

There are many counts of this clonotype. The chain joins TRBV10-3 to TRBJ2-5; D possibly corresponds to TRBD2 (6 bases). V dropped 3 bases and J dropped 4 bases, with 12 bases sitting between them. Germline values: CDR1 ENHRY, CDR2 SYGVKD. The CDR3 runs 14 residues. CDR3 DNA sequence: TGTGCCATCAGTGATATGGGAGGACGAGAGACCCAGTACTTC. This codes for CAISDMGGRETQYF.

This clonotype was counted at least ten times. V and J are TRBV4-2 and TRBJ1-6, with D perhaps matching TRBD1 (6 bases). The length of the CDR3 is 15 residues. Trimming took 0 bases from V and 7 from J, leaving 10 bases between them. Germline values: CDR1 LGHNA, CDR2 YNFKEQ. The CDR3 DNA reads as TGTGCCAGCAGCCAAGATACGCAGGGGAATTCACCCCTCCACTTT. Amino acids: CASSQDTQGNSPLHF.

This clonotype has a handful of counts. The chain is built from TRBV28 and TRBJ2-3, with TRBD2 matching 15 bases. Germline CDR1 MDHEN, CDR2 SYDVKM. The CDR3 length is 18 residues. V lost 5 bases and J lost 3; bases outside the gene matches: 9. CDR3 DNA sequence: TGTGCCAGCAGTCCCCGGACTAGCGGGAGGGCCGGGACAGATACGCAGTATTTT. It encodes CASSPRTSGRAGTDTQYF.